Given below is one TCR beta chain in context. The target of this receptor is not known. No base qualities exist here, and no much larger clone lies one base off it. The source of the sample is a study of technical replicates of blood from a few donors listed by TCRdb under 2017. V is reduced by 3 bases and J by 1 base, leaving a spacing of 9 bases between them. Spanning cysteine to phenylalanine, the CDR3 consists of 15 amino acids. The DNA shown is the 45-base CDR3, in frame from base 1. CDR1 and CDR2 are drawn from the germline V gene (reference sequence): MNHEY, SMNVEV. Libraries came from the immunoSEQ multiplex PCR assay. TCRdb carries this immuneACCESS record with in-frame sequences only. Its versions omit some clonotypes, under half of them owing to an unresolved V gene in the studies checked, with the rest unexplained. The sample table holds tens of thousands of clones, of which approximately 95% were seen once. Clones ranked in the top ten supply 0.35% to 0.45% of the sample.

The origin of this receptor is a human donor in good health. The sequenced sample consisted of T cells isolated from PBMCs. Recombination connected TRBV27 to TRBJ2-2; a weak D assignment points to TRBD2 (6 bases agree). The CDR3 loop reads CASSFNGRNTGELFF. The base sequence is TGTGCCAGCAGTTTTAACGGGAGGAACACCGGGGAGCTGTTTTTT.